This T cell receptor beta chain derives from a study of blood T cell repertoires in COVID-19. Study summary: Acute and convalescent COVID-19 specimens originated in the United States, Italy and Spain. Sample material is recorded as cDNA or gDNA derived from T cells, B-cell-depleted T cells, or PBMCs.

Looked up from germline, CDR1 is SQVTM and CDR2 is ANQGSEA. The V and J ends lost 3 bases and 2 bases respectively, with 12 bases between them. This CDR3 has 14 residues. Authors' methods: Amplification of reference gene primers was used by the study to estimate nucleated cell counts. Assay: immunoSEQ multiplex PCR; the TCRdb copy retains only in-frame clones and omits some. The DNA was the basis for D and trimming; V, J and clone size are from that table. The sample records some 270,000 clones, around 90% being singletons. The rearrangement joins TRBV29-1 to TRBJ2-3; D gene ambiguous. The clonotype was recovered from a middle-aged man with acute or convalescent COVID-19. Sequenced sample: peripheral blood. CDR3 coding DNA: TGCAGCGTTGACGCCAGATTATCCACAGATACGCAGTATTTT. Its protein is CSVDARLSTDTQYF.